Here is one T cell receptor beta chain with its context. The antigen it recognizes is unknown. The record has no base qualities; no much larger clone is one base away. The library was produced with the immunoSEQ multiplex PCR assay. Held by TCRdb, this immuneACCESS table contains in-frame sequences only and omits some clones. Under half of the omission traces to an unresolved V gene where checked; the cause of the rest is unknown. The sample table lists about 49,000 clones, about 88% of them with a count of one. The top ten hold around a quarter of the sample. CDR1 and CDR2 are drawn from the germline V gene: MDHEN, SYDVKM. The CDR3 contains 15 residues, cysteine and phenylalanine counted. Kept here is only the CDR3 DNA, which spans 45 bases and is read in frame from base 1. At the junction V is shortened by 5 bases and J by 3 bases, with 17 bases in between. These data are taken from a study of radiotherapy plus CTLA-4 blockade in lung cancer (dated by TCRdb to between 2018 and 2020). Concerning the study at large: Among enrolled patients, roughly 18% had an objective response and 30% to 40% reached disease control. Results and caveats for the whole study, not just this receptor: The strongest predictors of response, as reported, were early dynamic changes in blood T cell clones along with a rise in serum interferon-beta after radiation. TCR clones derived from tumors expanded in peripheral blood after treatment with radiotherapy and ipilimumab.

The study tested focal radiation therapy combined with CTLA-4 blockade (ipilimumab) in patients with chemo-refractory metastatic non-small-cell lung cancer. Rearrangement joined TRBV28 to TRBJ2-7; the D gene is perhaps TRBD2, from 5 matching bases. The sequence was collected from a human donor with non-small cell lung cancer whose response to radiotherapy plus ipilimumab could not be evaluated. This material consisted of peripheral blood, taken from a patient treated with radiotherapy plus ipilimumab. The CDR3 region reads CASSDPSRGNYEQYF. In nucleotide form, the sequence is TGTGCCAGCAGTGACCCTAGCCGGGGAAACTACGAGCAGTACTTC.